The sequence of this T cell receptor beta chain was determined in a study of blood T cell repertoires in COVID-19. Study in general: PBMCs, B-cell-depleted T cells, or T cells provided the cDNA or gDNA that made up the material.

Study members were between roughly 18 and 100 years old and lived in about two dozen US regions. Cohorts were determined from participant-reported clinical history. Trimming took off 3 bases at V and 1 base at J, with 12 bases between the two ends. The CDR3 consists of 15 residues. In germline, CDR1 is SGHNT, CDR2 YENEEA. Original methodology: How many nucleated cells were present was estimated from reference gene primer amplification. Sequencing used immunoSEQ multiplex PCR; TCRdb keeps in-frame clones, though not all of them. The V and J calls and clone size come from that table; D and trimming were worked out from the DNA. The repertoire holds 350,000 to 400,000 clones, with 91% as singletons.

Input material: PBMCs or T cells enriched from blood (not recorded which). The V and J genes are TRBV11-3 and TRBJ2-5; perhaps TRBD1 as D (6 bases). This clonotype originated in a woman aged 40 to 50 who had been exposed to COVID-19. The CDR3 DNA sequence: TGTGCCAGCAGCTTGGGGGCTGAGACCCAAGAGACCCAGTACTTC. Amino acids: CASSLGAETQETQYF.